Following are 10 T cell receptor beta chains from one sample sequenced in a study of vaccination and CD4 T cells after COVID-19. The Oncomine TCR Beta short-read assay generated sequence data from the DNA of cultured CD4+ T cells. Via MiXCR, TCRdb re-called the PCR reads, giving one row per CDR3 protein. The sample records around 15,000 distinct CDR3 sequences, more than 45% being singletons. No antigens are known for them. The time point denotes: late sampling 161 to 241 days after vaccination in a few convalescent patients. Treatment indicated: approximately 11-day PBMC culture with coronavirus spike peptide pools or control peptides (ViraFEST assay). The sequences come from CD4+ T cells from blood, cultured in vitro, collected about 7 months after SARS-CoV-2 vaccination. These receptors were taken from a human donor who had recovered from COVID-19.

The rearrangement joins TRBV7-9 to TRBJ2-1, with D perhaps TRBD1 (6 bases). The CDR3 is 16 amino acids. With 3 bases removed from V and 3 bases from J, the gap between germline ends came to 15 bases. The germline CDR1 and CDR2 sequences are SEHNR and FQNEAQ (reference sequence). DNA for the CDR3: TGTGCCAGCAGCTTGACAGGAGCTAATCTCTACAATGAGCAGTTCTTC. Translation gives CASSLTGANLYNEQFF.

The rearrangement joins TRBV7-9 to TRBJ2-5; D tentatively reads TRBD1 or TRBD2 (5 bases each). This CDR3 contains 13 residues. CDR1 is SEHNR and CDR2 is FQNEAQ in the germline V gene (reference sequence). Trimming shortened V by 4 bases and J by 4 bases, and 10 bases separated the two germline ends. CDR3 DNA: TGTGCCAGCAGCTACGGGACCCTAGAGACCCAGTACTTC. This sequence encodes CASSYGTLETQYF.

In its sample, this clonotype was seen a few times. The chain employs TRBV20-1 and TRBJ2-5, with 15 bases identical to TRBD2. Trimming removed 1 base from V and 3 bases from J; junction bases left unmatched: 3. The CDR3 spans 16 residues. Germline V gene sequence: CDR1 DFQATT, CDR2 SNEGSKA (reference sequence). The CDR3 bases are TGCAGTGCTAGAGGGACTAGCGGGAGGGCCAAAGAGACCCAGTACTTC. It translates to CSARGTSGRAKETQYF.

CDR3 loop: CASSSRRERSSYEQYF. The DNA for the CDR3 is TGTGCCAGCAGCTCGCGGAGGGAGAGAAGCTCCTACGAGCAGTACTTC. This chain uses TRBV7-3 with TRBJ2-7; a possible D gene is TRBD2 (6 bases). This CDR3 region has 16 residues. V was pared by 4 bases and J by 0 bases, with 16 bases between. Germline V gene data show CDR1 as SGHTA and CDR2 as FQGTGA.

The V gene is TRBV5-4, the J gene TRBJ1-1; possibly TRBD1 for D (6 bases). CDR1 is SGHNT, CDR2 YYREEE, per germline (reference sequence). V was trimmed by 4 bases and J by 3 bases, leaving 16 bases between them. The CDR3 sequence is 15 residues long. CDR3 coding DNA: TGTGCCAGCAGCCTTAGGCAGGGGTCTGACACTGAAGCTTTCTTT. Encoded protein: CASSLRQGSDTEAFF.

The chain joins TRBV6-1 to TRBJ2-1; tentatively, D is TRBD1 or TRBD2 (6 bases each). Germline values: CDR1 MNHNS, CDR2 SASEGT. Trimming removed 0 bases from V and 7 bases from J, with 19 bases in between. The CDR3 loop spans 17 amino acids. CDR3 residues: CASSEALRQGRHNEQFF. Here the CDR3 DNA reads TGTGCCAGCAGTGAAGCGCTTCGGCAGGGGAGGCATAATGAGCAGTTCTTC.

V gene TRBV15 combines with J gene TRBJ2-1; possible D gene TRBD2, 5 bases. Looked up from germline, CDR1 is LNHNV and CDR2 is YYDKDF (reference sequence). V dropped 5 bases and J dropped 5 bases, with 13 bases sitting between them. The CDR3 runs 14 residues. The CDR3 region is CATSLRLKDNEQFF. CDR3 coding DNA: TGTGCCACCAGCTTGCGACTAAAAGACAATGAGCAGTTCTTC.

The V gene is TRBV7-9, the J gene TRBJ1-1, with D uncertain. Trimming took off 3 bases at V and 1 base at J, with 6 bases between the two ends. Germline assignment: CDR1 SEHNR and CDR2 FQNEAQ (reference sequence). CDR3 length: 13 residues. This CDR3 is CASSFTQNTEAFF. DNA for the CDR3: TGTGCCAGCAGCTTTACCCAGAACACTGAAGCTTTCTTT. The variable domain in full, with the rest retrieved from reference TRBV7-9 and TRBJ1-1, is DTGVSQNPRHKITKRGQNVTFRCDPISEHNRLYWYRQTLGQGPEFLTYFQNEAQLEKSRLLSDRFSAERPKGSFSTLEIQRTEQGDSAMYLCASSFTQNTEAFFGQGTRLTVV.

For the CDR3, the DNA is TGTGCCAGCAGTTTCCTAGGGACCACAGATACGCAGTATTTT. Its protein is CASSFLGTTDTQYF. This sequence joins TRBV27 and TRBJ2-3; D tentatively fits TRBD1 or TRBD2 (5 bases each). From germline, CDR1 is MNHEY and CDR2 SMNVEV (reference sequence). The CDR3 consists of 14 residues. Trimming removed 3 bases at V and 2 bases at J, with 9 bases between.

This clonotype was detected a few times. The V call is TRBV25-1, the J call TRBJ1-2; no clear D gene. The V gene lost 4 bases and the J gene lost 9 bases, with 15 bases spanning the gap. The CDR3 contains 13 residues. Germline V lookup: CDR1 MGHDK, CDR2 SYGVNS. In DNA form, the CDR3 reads TGTGCCAGCAGTGCCTCGGTCGGGAGGAGCTACACCTTC. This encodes CASSASVGRSYTF.